These T cell receptor beta chains were read from a single sample in a study of post-analysis software for immune sequencing data. TCRdb re-called the PCR reads with MiXCR, one entry per CDR3 protein. There are about 540,000 distinct CDR3 sequences in the sample; approximately 31% occur only once, and approximately 6% lies in the top ten. The sequenced material came from blood. These receptors all stem from a girl aged 2-17 years with multiple sclerosis. Both conserved end residues are part of each CDR3.

v_call: TRBV4-1
j_call: TRBJ2-2
cdr3_aa: CASSQQGLAGKNTGELFF

v_call: TRBV27
j_call: TRBJ2-5
cdr3_aa: CASSFAGAPVQETQYF

v_call: TRBV4-1
j_call: TRBJ2-3
cdr3_aa: CASSQSQVAGAITDTQYF

v_call: TRBV7-8
j_call: TRBJ1-5
cdr3_aa: CASGKSTGVNNQPQHF

v_call: TRBV3-1
j_call: TRBJ2-7
cdr3_aa: CASSQADTSYEQYF

v_call: TRBV18
j_call: TRBJ1-5
cdr3_aa: CASSPPPRGNNRPQHF

v_call: TRBV6-5
j_call: TRBJ1-3
cdr3_aa: CASSYSSTGNTIYF

v_call: TRBV7-9
j_call: TRBJ2-7
cdr3_aa: CASSFRLAGGYEQYF

v_call: TRBV7-9
j_call: TRBJ2-5
cdr3_aa: CASSQGMGGGIQETQYF

v_call: TRBV3-1
j_call: -
cdr3_aa: CASSQRGPQETQYF

v_call: TRBV27
j_call: TRBJ2-2
cdr3_aa: CASSLSLPPKNTGELFF

v_call: TRBV29-1
j_call: TRBJ2-5
cdr3_aa: CSVEGASGGAAKEYF

v_call: TRBV18
j_call: TRBJ1-2
cdr3_aa: CASSPPGPHNYGYTF

v_call: TRBV20-1
j_call: TRBJ1-6
cdr3_aa: CSARDGGTGYRPLHF

v_call: TRBV20-1
j_call: TRBJ1-4
cdr3_aa: CSARADRPKTNEKLFF

v_call: TRBV20-1
j_call: TRBJ2-6
cdr3_aa: CSARDGSGGSSGANVLTF

v_call: TRBV5-1
j_call: TRBJ2-7
cdr3_aa: CASSPNMGYEQYF

v_call: TRBV10-3
j_call: TRBJ2-1
cdr3_aa: CAISESTVQAPYNEQFF

v_call: TRBV7-6
j_call: TRBJ1-2
cdr3_aa: CASSLYQGQGAYGYTF

v_call: TRBV5-1
j_call: TRBJ1-1
cdr3_aa: CASSLASSNTEAFF

v_call: TRBV10-3
j_call: TRBJ1-6
cdr3_aa: CAISVGTDNSPLHF

v_call: TRBV2
j_call: TRBJ1-4
cdr3_aa: CASSSQGRDGEKLFF

v_call: TRBV7-6
j_call: TRBJ2-5
cdr3_aa: CASSFTSASGVETQYF

v_call: TRBV12-3/TRBV12-4
j_call: TRBJ2-5
cdr3_aa: CASSRRQGVETQYF

v_call: TRBV24-1
j_call: TRBJ2-1
cdr3_aa: CATSPPANEQFF